These 27 T cell receptor beta chains were sequenced from one sample in a study of Ad26.COV2.S vaccination and SARS-CoV-2 variants. Treatment noted: around 19 received Ad26.COV2.S at low or high dose, single or two shots; roughly 5 received placebo; per-sample allocation not given. Each sample was drawn 63 days after the first injection (of vaccine or placebo). The table came from immunoSEQ multiplex PCR; TCRdb's copy has only in-frame clones and leaves some out. This table holds 400,000 to 450,000 clones, about 90% found once. This specimen consisted of peripheral blood, obtained in a trial of Ad26.COV2.S vaccine versus placebo. All receptors come from a person aged 18-65 years who received the Ad26.COV2.S COVID-19 vaccine or a placebo.

The V call is TRBV29-1, the J call TRBJ2-3; TRBD2 might be the D (5 bases). This CDR3 is built from 13 residues. Germline V gene data show CDR1 as SQVTM and CDR2 as ANQGSEA. Trimming shortened V by 6 bases and J by 0 bases, and 10 bases separated the two germline ends. CDR3 residues: CSVIPGSTDTQYF. Here the CDR3 DNA reads TGCAGCGTCATCCCGGGGAGCACAGATACGCAGTATTTT.

The chain couples TRBV2 to TRBJ2-5, with D uncertain. V was shortened by 1 base and J by 5 bases, with 5 bases between the two germline ends. Germline values: CDR1 SNHLY, CDR2 FYNNEI. There are 12 residues in the CDR3. Written as DNA, the CDR3 is TGTGCCAGCAGTGAAGAGAGGGAGACCCAGTACTTC. It codes for CASSEERETQYF.

The chain has TRBV6-6 and TRBJ1-5, with D tentatively TRBD1 (5 bases). The CDR3 extends over 15 amino acids. Germline-derived CDR1 and CDR2 are MNHNY and SVGAGI (reference sequence). Trimming removed 3 bases from V and 3 bases from J, with 12 bases in between. CDR3 sequence: CASSYDPGHNQPQHF. The CDR3 coding sequence is TGTGCCAGCAGTTATGACCCAGGGCACAATCAGCCCCAGCATTTT.

This chain joins TRBV7-9 and TRBJ1-2; no firm D call. The V gene lost 2 bases and the J gene lost 4 bases, with 8 bases spanning the gap. The CDR3 contains 13 residues. Germline V CDR1 and CDR2: SEHNR, FQNEAQ (reference sequence). The CDR3: CASSLSPSYGYTF. The CDR3 bases are TGTGCCAGCAGCTTAAGTCCAAGCTATGGCTACACCTTC.

The chain uses TRBV5-6 and TRBJ2-5; no reliable D call. V was clipped by 3 bases and J by 5 bases, with 8 bases between them. Per the germline V gene, CDR1 is SGHDT and CDR2 is YYEEEE. This CDR3 spans 12 amino acids. CDR3 protein: CASSSVGETQYF. CDR3 sequence (DNA): TGTGCCAGCAGCTCGGTGGGCGAGACCCAGTACTTC.

This rearrangement joins TRBV9 to TRBJ2-3; a weak D match, TRBD2 (5 bases). The CDR3 totals 15 residues. Between the trimmed V and J ends, which lost 0 bases and 3 bases, there was a span of 11 bases. From germline, CDR1 is SGDLS and CDR2 YYNGEE. The CDR3 DNA reads TGTGCCAGCAGCGTAGGGGAGCTCGGTACAGATACGCAGTATTTT. Translating gives CASSVGELGTDTQYF. Complete variable domain (other parts from reference TRBV9 and TRBJ2-3): DSGVTQTPKHLITATGQRVTLRCSPRSGDLSVYWYQQSLDQGLQFLIQYYNGEERAKGNILERFSAQQFPDLHSELNLSSLELGDSALYFCASSVGELGTDTQYFGPGTRLTVL.

The chain recombines TRBV2 with TRBJ2-5; a possible D gene is TRBD2 (6 bases). The germline V gene has CDR1 SNHLY and CDR2 FYNNEI. The V end was cut by 4 bases, the J end by 4 bases, with 16 bases between. The CDR3 is 15 amino acids. The CDR3 DNA is TGTGCCAGCAGTGGGGACTTTGGTTTTGGAGAGACCCAGTACTTC. It translates to CASSGDFGFGETQYF.

This clone was seen a single time. The chain links TRBV4-3 to TRBJ2-5, with 11 bases identical to TRBD2. This CDR3 comprises 15 residues. J lost 7 bases, V lost 0 bases, and 4 bases had no gene match. In germline, CDR1 is LGHNA, CDR2 YSLEER. The CDR3 sequence: CASSQDRLAGRTQYF. The CDR3 nucleotides read TGCGCCAGCAGCCAAGATCGACTAGCGGGACGGACCCAGTACTTC.

The chain employs TRBV9 and TRBJ1-6, with a possible D match to TRBD1 (5 bases). Per germline, CDR1 SGDLS and CDR2 YYNGEE. The CDR3 is 14 residues long. The ends were cut back, 2 bases at V and 10 bases at J, with 13 bases in the middle. CDR3 region: CASSVAQVGSPLHF. The CDR3 nucleotides read TGTGCCAGCAGCGTCGCACAGGTTGGATCACCCCTCCACTTT.

The gene calls are TRBV7-6 and TRBJ2-2, with D possibly matching TRBD1 (6 bases). The CDR3 spans 18 residues. V was cut by 3 bases and J by 0 bases, with 17 bases left in between. Germline values: CDR1 SGHVS, CDR2 FNYEAQ. CDR3 region: CASSFRSGHYPNTGELFF. The CDR3 DNA follows: TGTGCCAGCAGCTTCCGTTCGGGACACTATCCGAACACCGGGGAGCTGTTTTTT.

This chain uses TRBV7-9 with TRBJ2-3, with 13 positions matching TRBD2. The CDR3 loop spans 17 amino acids. Germline loops: CDR1 SEHNR, CDR2 FQNEAQ (reference sequence). V shed 1 base and J 4 bases; nucleotides not matched to a gene: 5. This CDR3 is CASSLESTSGRSDTQYF. CDR3 nucleotide sequence: TGTGCCAGCAGCTTAGAGTCGACTAGCGGGAGGTCAGATACGCAGTATTTT.

The chain is built from TRBV5-4 and TRBJ2-5, with 12 bases aligning to TRBD2. V lost 4 bases, J lost 4 bases, and 8 bases stayed unmatched. The germline gives CDR1 SGHNT, CDR2 YYREEE (reference sequence). CDR3 size: 16 residues. CDR3 in DNA: TGTGCCAGCAGCCCCGGATCTAGCGGGAGGGCAGAGACCCAGTACTTC. Translated: CASSPGSSGRAETQYF.

This chain joins TRBV10-3 and TRBJ1-5; TRBD1 is a possible D gene (5 bases). Trimming pared 7 bases from V and 4 bases from J, leaving 11 bases between. The CDR3 sequence is 13 residues long. Per germline, CDR1 ENHRY and CDR2 SYGVKD. Here the CDR3 reads CAINGRVNQPQHF. The DNA for the CDR3 is TGTGCCATCAACGGCAGGGTAAATCAGCCCCAGCATTTT.

The chain carries TRBV27 and TRBJ2-5; 12 bases map to TRBD2. V shed 4 bases, J shed 1 base, and the junction held 4 bases outside the gene matches. From germline, CDR1 is MNHEY and CDR2 SMNVEV (reference sequence). The CDR3 consists of 16 residues. The CDR3 protein is CASSSGTSGFQETQYF. The CDR3 nucleotides read TGTGCCAGCAGTTCCGGGACTAGCGGGTTCCAAGAGACCCAGTACTTC.

The rearrangement links TRBV11-2 to TRBJ2-2; D perhaps matches TRBD2 (6 bases). V gave up 5 bases and J gave up 4 bases, with 17 bases separating them. CDR1 and CDR2 (germline): SGHAT, FQNNGV. The CDR3 contains 16 residues. The DNA of the CDR3 is TGTGCCAGCAGCCCCACCAGGCGTAGCGGCACCGGGGAGCTGTTTTTT. Translation: CASSPTRRSGTGELFF.

The chain is built from TRBV18 and TRBJ2-5; a possible D gene is TRBD2 (5 bases). There are 13 residues in the CDR3. The V and J ends lost 4 bases and 2 bases respectively, with 8 bases between them. CDR1 KGHSH and CDR2 LQKENI come from the germline V gene. This chain's CDR3 is CASSRGMQETQYF. The CDR3 nucleotides read TGTGCCAGCTCACGAGGGATGCAAGAGACCCAGTACTTC. Drawing the rest from reference TRBV18 and TRBJ2-5, the complete variable domain is NAGVMQNPRHLVRRRGQEARLRCSPMKGHSHVYWYRQLPEEGLKFMVYLQKENIIDESGMPKERFSAEFPKEGPSILRIQQVVRGDSAAYFCASSRGMQETQYFGPGTRLLVL.

The chain joins TRBV5-1 to TRBJ1-5, with D uncertain. V was cut by 0 bases and J by 4 bases, with 8 bases left in between. This CDR3 has 14 residues. Germline V gene sequence: CDR1 SGHRS, CDR2 YFSETQ. Written as DNA, the CDR3 is TGCGCCAGCAGCTTGGAAGGTTCTAATCAGCCCCAGCATTTT. It translates to CASSLEGSNQPQHF.

The J gene is TRBJ2-5, the V gene TRBV5-4; D is perhaps TRBD1 (6 bases). Germline V gene data show CDR1 as SGHNT and CDR2 as YYREEE (reference sequence). The V end lost 0 bases, the J end lost 4 bases, and 13 bases lay between the germline ends. The CDR3 is 15 residues long. CDR3 loop: CASSLESSRGETQYF. CDR3 bases: TGTGCCAGCAGCTTGGAATCTAGCAGGGGAGAGACCCAGTACTTC.

The chain has TRBV19 and TRBJ1-6, with a tentative D call TRBD1 (6 bases). Germline assignment: CDR1 LNHDA and CDR2 SQIVND (reference sequence). V lost 3 bases and J 6 bases, leaving 12 bases between the germline ends. CDR3 length equals 15 residues. CDR3 residues: CASSMLQGSNSPLHF. The CDR3 nucleotides read TGTGCCAGTAGTATGTTACAGGGAAGTAATTCACCCCTCCACTTT.

This rearrangement joins TRBV19 to TRBJ2-7; D remains unclear. V was clipped by 6 bases and J by 0 bases, with 12 bases between them. CDR3 length: 14 amino acids. Germline assignment: CDR1 LNHDA and CDR2 SQIVND (reference sequence). The CDR3 DNA reads as TGTGCCAGTAGCAACATAGGTGGCTCCTACGAGCAGTACTTC. This translates into CASSNIGGSYEQYF. Full variable domain (outside the CDR3, taken from reference TRBV19 and TRBJ2-7): DGGITQSPKYLFRKEGQNVTLSCEQNLNHDAMYWYRQDPGQGLRLIYYSQIVNDFQKGDIAEGYSVSREKKESFPLTVTSAQKNPTAFYLCASSNIGGSYEQYFGPGTRLTVT.

The chain uses TRBV18 and TRBJ1-6; D ambiguous. Trimming cost V 5 bases and J 5 bases, with 22 bases left between them. The CDR3 totals 18 residues. The germline V gene encodes CDR1 KGHSH and CDR2 LQKENI. CDR3: CASSSTLTRQSDNSPLHF. In DNA form, the CDR3 reads TGTGCCAGCTCATCGACCCTAACGAGGCAGTCAGATAATTCACCCCTCCACTTT. The complete variable domain, with remaining parts taken from reference TRBV18 and TRBJ1-6, reads NAGVMQNPRHLVRRRGQEARLRCSPMKGHSHVYWYRQLPEEGLKFMVYLQKENIIDESGMPKERFSAEFPKEGPSILRIQQVVRGDSAAYFCASSSTLTRQSDNSPLHFGNGTRLTVT.

The chain uses TRBV5-4 and TRBJ2-7; TRBD1 matches at 7 bases. The ends lost 4 bases at V and 1 base at J; junction bases unmatched: 5. The CDR3 has 14 amino acids. The V gene's germline CDR1 is SGHNT and CDR2 YYREEE (reference sequence). The CDR3 DNA sequence: TGTGCCAGCAGCCCAGGGGGAGTATCCTACGAGCAGTACTTC. It codes for CASSPGGVSYEQYF.

Points on this clone: Sequence at one end of the junction differs from germline and may be a read error. The rearrangement joins TRBV10-3 to TRBJ2-3; maybe TRBD2 (7 bases). The CDR3 is 17 residues long. Germline V lookup: CDR1 ENHRY, CDR2 SYGVKD. The CDR3 loop is CAIREGGGPGFTDTQYF. CDR3 nucleotides: TGTGCCATCCGTGAGGGGGGGGGCCCGGGGTTCACAGATACGCAGTATTTT.

This clone was seen only a few times. This chain uses TRBV2 with TRBJ1-5, with D maybe TRBD1 (5 bases). Trimming cost V 8 bases and J 0 bases, with 20 bases left between them. This CDR3 comprises 17 residues. Germline values: CDR1 SNHLY, CDR2 FYNNEI. CDR3 coding DNA: TGTGCCAGCCGAGGGACGGACGTTCAGTATAGCAATCAGCCCCAGCATTTT. It encodes CASRGTDVQYSNQPQHF.

The chain has TRBV19 and TRBJ2-1; D not resolved. Trimming cost V 5 bases and J 0 bases, with 17 bases left between them. The length of the CDR3 is 17 residues. Germline loops: CDR1 LNHDA, CDR2 SQIVND (reference sequence). The CDR3 reads CASSFYPLDISYNEQFF. CDR3 nucleotide sequence: TGTGCCAGTAGTTTTTACCCCTTAGACATCTCCTACAATGAGCAGTTCTTC.

This chain connects TRBV2 to TRBJ2-7; no clear D. The CDR3 extends over 12 amino acids. CDR1 is SNHLY and CDR2 is FYNNEI in the germline V gene. V was cut by 6 bases and J by 5 bases, with 11 bases left in between. The CDR3 region is CASRLAANEQYF. DNA of the CDR3: TGTGCCAGCAGACTGGCCGCTAACGAGCAGTACTTC.

The gene calls are TRBV7-9 and TRBJ1-3; a weak D match, TRBD1 (6 bases). The CDR3 covers 17 residues. Per germline, CDR1 SEHNR and CDR2 FQNEAQ (reference sequence). Trimming removed 5 bases at V and 0 bases at J, with 17 bases between. For the CDR3, the DNA is TGTGCCAGCAGCCCAGTGGGGGGGCCCGTCTCTGGAAACACCATATATTTT. Amino acid sequence: CASSPVGGPVSGNTIYF.